This entry lists 27 T cell receptor beta chains sequenced from one sample in a study of technical replicates of blood from a few donors (dated by TCRdb to 2017 to 2019). Library preparation employed the immunoSEQ multiplex PCR assay. TCRdb stores this immuneACCESS table with in-frame sequences only. Part of the clones is absent; in the studies checked, under half of the shortfall reflects unresolved V genes, and no reason is known for the rest. The sample records 75,000 to 95,000 clones, around 96% of which are singletons. The ten largest clones add up to 0.36% of the sample. Sequenced input: T cells isolated from PBMCs. The origin of the receptors is a human donor in good health.

This chain's CDR3 is CASSLGPRSNQPQHF. The CDR3, as DNA: TGTGCCAGCAGCTTAGGGCCTCGTAGCAATCAGCCCCAGCATTTT. V usage is TRBV11-1 and J usage is TRBJ1-5; no definite D call. The CDR3 is 15 amino acids. Looked up from germline, CDR1 is SGHAT and CDR2 is FQDESV (reference sequence). The V and J ends lost 1 base and 0 bases respectively, with 7 bases between them. Drawing the rest from reference TRBV11-1 and TRBJ1-5, the complete variable domain is EAEVAQSPRYKITEKSQAVAFWCDPISGHATLYWYRQILGQGPELLVQFQDESVVDDSQLPKDRFSAERLKGVDSTLKIQPAELGDSAMYLCASSLGPRSNQPQHFGDGTRLSIL.

The chain carries TRBV4-2 and TRBJ2-2, with 9 positions matching TRBD2. The CDR3 covers 17 residues. CDR1 and CDR2 (germline): LGHNA, YNFKEQ. J lost 7 bases, V lost 0 bases, and 9 bases had no gene match. CDR3 nucleotide sequence: TGTGCCAGCAGCCAAGAGGTAGCGGGAGCTCGGAACGGGGAGCTGTTTTTT. Translation: CASSQEVAGARNGELFF.

This chain joins TRBV4-3 and TRBJ2-1; 7 nucleotides line up with TRBD2. The germline gives CDR1 LGHNA, CDR2 YSLEER. The V and J ends lost 0 bases and 5 bases, in that order; junction bases with no gene match: 10. This CDR3 region has 17 residues. CDR3 nucleotides: TGCGCCAGCAGCCAAGAATCCGGGCTAGCGGAAAACAATGAGCAGTTCTTC. Amino acid sequence: CASSQESGLAENNEQFF.

The CDR3 protein is CASSQVEGLSEQFF. The CDR3 DNA is TGCGCCAGCAGCCAAGTCGAGGGACTAAGTGAGCAGTTCTTC. The chain employs TRBV4-1 and TRBJ2-1; 7 bases are shared with TRBD2. V lost 1 base, J lost 9 bases, and 6 bases stayed unmatched. The germline CDR1 and CDR2 sequences are MGHRA and YSYEKL. This CDR3 spans 14 amino acids.

This clone was counted between two and nine times. The genes are TRBV4-1 and TRBJ1-1; D call uncertain. Germline values: CDR1 MGHRA, CDR2 YSYEKL. The CDR3 runs 13 residues. Trimming pared 6 bases from V and 0 bases from J, leaving 8 bases between. CDR3 sequence: CASRGVMNTEAFF. Written as DNA, the CDR3 is TGCGCCAGCAGGGGAGTCATGAACACTGAAGCTTTCTTT.

This clone was seen only once. The CDR3 is CASSPTESYEQYF. The CDR3 nucleotides are TGTGCCAGCAGCCCCACCGAGAGTTACGAGCAGTACTTC. The chain recombines TRBV13 with TRBJ2-7; no clear D. The CDR3 is 13 amino acids. The germline V gene encodes CDR1 PRHDT and CDR2 FYEKMQ (reference sequence). The V end lost 5 bases, the J end lost 4 bases, and 12 bases lay between the germline ends.

The rearrangement joins TRBV19 to TRBJ2-7; 8 bases line up with TRBD1. The junction had 10 bases not matched to a gene; V was cut back by 2 bases and J by 4 bases. The V gene's germline CDR1 is LNHDA and CDR2 SQIVND (reference sequence). CDR3 length: 16 amino acids. The CDR3 loop is CASSISWTGSGYEQYF. The CDR3 DNA is TGTGCCAGTAGTATATCCTGGACAGGGAGCGGGTACGAGCAGTACTTC.

In the case of this clone: The same CDR3 is also encoded by other DNA sequences in this sample. The chain combines TRBV20-1 with TRBJ2-7; possibly TRBD2 for D (5 bases). Trimming took off 2 bases at V and 7 bases at J, with 9 bases between the two ends. This CDR3 contains 11 residues. Germline V gene data show CDR1 as DFQATT and CDR2 as SNEGSKA (reference sequence). CDR3 coding DNA: TGCAGTGCTAGACTAGCTCGGGAGCAGTACTTC. This codes for CSARLAREQYF.

The chain links TRBV11-1 to TRBJ2-1; possibly TRBD1 for D (6 bases). The ends were cut back, 5 bases at V and 4 bases at J, with 12 bases in the middle. CDR1 is SGHAT and CDR2 is FQDESV in the germline V gene (reference sequence). This CDR3 is 14 amino acids long. Here the CDR3 DNA reads TGTGCCAGCAGCCTGAATCAGGGGTACAATGAGCAGTTCTTC. Translation gives CASSLNQGYNEQFF.

The rearrangement uses TRBV5-4 and TRBJ2-3, with D possibly matching TRBD2 (6 bases). The ends were cut back, 3 bases at V and 5 bases at J, with 13 bases in the middle. Germline V gene sequence: CDR1 SGHNT, CDR2 YYREEE (reference sequence). This CDR3 contains 14 residues. In DNA, the CDR3 is TGTGCCAGCAGCTGGGAGGTCGGGGAAGATACGCAGTATTTT. Protein: CASSWEVGEDTQYF. Drawing the rest from reference TRBV5-4 and TRBJ2-3, the complete variable domain is ETGVTQSPTHLIKTRGQQVTLRCSSQSGHNTVSWYQQALGQGPQFIFQYYREEENGRGNFPPRFSGLQFPNYSSELNVNALELDDSALYLCASSWEVGEDTQYFGPGTRLTVL.

The genes are TRBV7-2 and TRBJ1-5; no clear D gene. CDR3 length: 13 residues. The V gene lost 1 base and the J gene lost 5 bases, with 6 bases spanning the gap. Per the germline V gene, CDR1 is SGHTA and CDR2 is FQGNSA. The CDR3 reads CASSLGAYQPQHF. CDR3 sequence (DNA): TGTGCCAGCAGCTTAGGGGCCTATCAGCCCCAGCATTTT.

This chain connects TRBV29-1 to TRBJ1-2; 9 nucleotides agree with TRBD1. V dropped 6 bases and J dropped 5; count of bases not matched to a gene: 7. There are 13 residues in the CDR3. Germline CDR1 and CDR2: SQVTM and ANQGSEA. The CDR3 protein is CSVPPGQGYGYTF. The CDR3 coding sequence is TGCAGCGTCCCCCCGGGACAGGGTTATGGCTACACCTTC.

V gene TRBV9 combines with J gene TRBJ2-1; D is undetermined. The CDR3 spans 15 residues. Deletions cut 4 bases from V and 2 bases from J, with 13 bases between. In germline, CDR1 is SGDLS, CDR2 YYNGEE. This CDR3 reads CASSPPVPPYNEQFF. The CDR3 DNA follows: TGTGCCAGCAGCCCCCCGGTGCCCCCCTACAATGAGCAGTTCTTC.

The chain has TRBV14 and TRBJ2-7; a weak D match, TRBD1 (6 bases). The CDR3 is made up of 14 amino acids. Per the germline V gene, CDR1 is SGHDN and CDR2 is FVKESK. V was shortened by 5 bases and J by 0 bases, with 11 bases between the two germline ends. The CDR3 DNA is TGTGCCAGCAGCAAGACAGGTCTCTCCTACGAGCAGTACTTC. Protein sequence: CASSKTGLSYEQYF. The variable domain in full, with the rest retrieved from reference TRBV14 and TRBJ2-7, is EAGVTQFPSHSVIEKGQTVTLRCDPISGHDNLYWYRRVMGKEIKFLLHFVKESKQDESGMPNNRFLAERTGGTYSTLKVQPAELEDSGVYFCASSKTGLSYEQYFGPGTRLTVT.

V is TRBV5-1 and J is TRBJ2-7; 8 bases are shared with TRBD1. Germline CDR1 reads SGHRS; CDR2 reads YFSETQ. V lost 4 bases to trimming and J lost 3 bases; unmatched junction nucleotides: 6. The CDR3 is made up of 14 amino acids. CDR3 sequence (DNA): TGCGCCAGCAGCCATGGACAGGGTAGCTACGAGCAGTACTTC. This gives the protein CASSHGQGSYEQYF.

This clone was seen a single time. The chain has TRBV7-9 and TRBJ2-7; D is unclear. V dropped 2 bases and J dropped 0 bases, with 11 bases sitting between them. CDR1 is SEHNR, CDR2 FQNEAQ, per germline (reference sequence). CDR3 size: 15 residues. CDR3 sequence reads: CASSLSSRYSYEQYF. CDR3 nucleotides: TGTGCCAGCAGCTTAAGTAGCCGGTACTCCTACGAGCAGTACTTC.

The gene calls are TRBV4-1 and TRBJ2-3; TRBD2 aligns across 7 bases. The CDR3 consists of 19 residues. V dropped 0 bases and J dropped 0; count of bases not matched to a gene: 12. The germline V gene has CDR1 MGHRA and CDR2 YSYEKL. The CDR3 DNA reads as TGCGCCAGCAGCCAAGATAGCCTAGCGGACCTTCTTAGCACAGATACGCAGTATTTT. It yields the protein CASSQDSLADLLSTDTQYF.

V gene TRBV27 combines with J gene TRBJ2-1; 10 bases fit TRBD2. Trimming at V came to 3 bases and at J to 8 bases, leaving 4 bases not matched to a gene. This CDR3 has 14 amino acids. Per the germline V gene, CDR1 is MNHEY and CDR2 is SMNVEV (reference sequence). CDR3 sequence reads: CASSFLAGVDEQFF. The CDR3 region has the DNA TGTGCCAGCAGTTTCCTAGCGGGAGTCGATGAGCAGTTCTTC.

V and J are TRBV6-5 and TRBJ2-2; D not resolved. V lost 8 bases and J 0 bases, leaving 10 bases between the germline ends. The CDR3 has 14 amino acids. The V gene's germline CDR1 is MNHEY and CDR2 SVGAGI. CDR3 sequence reads: CASSVTSNTGELFF. The CDR3 nucleotides read TGTGCCAGCTCGGTTACCTCGAACACCGGGGAGCTGTTTTTT.

Of note for this clone: A read error may account for a junction end that differs from germline. This sequence joins TRBV7-7 and TRBJ2-3; possible D gene TRBD2, 5 bases. This CDR3 spans 15 amino acids. The germline V gene encodes CDR1 SSHAT and CDR2 FNYEAQ (reference sequence). The DNA for the CDR3 is TGTGCTAGCAGCCTTCTGGGGAGCGGCACAGATACGCAGTATTTT. Its protein product is CASSLLGSGTDTQYF.

The rearrangement joins TRBV10-3 to TRBJ1-5; D not certain. Trimming removed 2 bases at V and 1 base at J, with 12 bases between. There are 16 residues in the CDR3. CDR1 and CDR2 from the germline V gene are ENHRY and SYGVKD. In DNA, the CDR3 is TGTGCCATCAGTGAGGCTTTCTCGGGGAGCAATCAGCCCCAGCATTTT. It is translated as CAISEAFSGSNQPQHF.

The chain joins TRBV21-1 to TRBJ2-3; the table's D gene call, TRBD2, was not cross checked with the DNA. TRBV21-1 is flagged as a pseudogene. The CDR3 sequence is 12 residues long. CDR3 in amino acids: CASILREDTQYF. DNA of the CDR3: TGTGCCAGCATCCTAAGAGAGGATACGCAGTATTTT.

The chain has TRBV4-2 and TRBJ2-7; D remains ambiguous. Germline lookup yields CDR1 LGHNA and CDR2 YNFKEQ. The CDR3 has 11 residues. The V gene lost 1 base and the J gene lost 6 bases, with 4 bases spanning the gap. CDR3 bases: TGTGCCAGCAGCCAAGTCGGCGAGCAGTACTTC. Protein: CASSQVGEQYF.

The rearrangement joins TRBV5-1 to TRBJ1-1; no firm D call. CDR1 is SGHRS and CDR2 is YFSETQ in the germline V gene. There are 13 residues in the CDR3. With 3 bases removed from V and 5 bases from J, the gap between germline ends came to 11 bases. Written as DNA, the CDR3 is TGCGCCAGCAGCTATGGAGGAAGTACTGAAGCTTTCTTT. Its protein product is CASSYGGSTEAFF.

A note on this clone: Different DNA sequences within this sample yield the same CDR3. The chain carries TRBV30 and TRBJ1-2, with 7 bases fitting TRBD1. Germline loops: CDR1 GTSNPN, CDR2 SVGIG (reference sequence). The CDR3 covers 13 residues. V gave up 0 bases and J gave up 8 bases; unmatched junction bases: 6. The CDR3 spells CAWSVKGAGGYTF. In DNA, the CDR3 is TGTGCCTGGAGTGTAAAGGGGGCGGGGGGCTACACCTTC. The full variable domain, rest sourced from reference TRBV30 and TRBJ1-2, is SQTIHQWPATLVQPVGSPLSLECTVEGTSNPNLYWYRQAAGRGLQLLFYSVGIGQISSEVPQNLSASRPQDRQFILSSKKLLLSDSGFYLCAWSVKGAGGYTFGSGTRLTVV.

The chain combines TRBV6-1 with TRBJ2-7; 12 nucleotides line up with TRBD2. The length of the CDR3 is 15 residues. V was pared by 4 bases and J by 7 bases, with 8 bases of the junction left unmatched. Germline CDR1 and CDR2: MNHNS and SASEGT. As DNA, the CDR3 is TGTGCCAGCAGTGGAGCTAGCGGGAGGGCATGGGAGCAGTACTTC. Encoded protein: CASSGASGRAWEQYF.

V and J are TRBV28 and TRBJ2-7, with TRBD2 identical over 9 bases. This CDR3 has 14 residues. J gave up 5 bases and V 6 bases, and 8 bases lay outside the gene matches. CDR1 is MDHEN and CDR2 is SYDVKM in the germline V gene. CDR3: CASRPPGLAHEQYF. CDR3 bases: TGTGCCAGCAGGCCCCCGGGACTAGCTCACGAGCAGTACTTC.